The clone carrying this TCR beta chain was seen only a few times. Its antigen is undetermined. TCRdb reprocessed the 5' RACE reads via MiXCR and lists one record per CDR3 protein. The table has about 340,000 distinct CDR3 sequences, 9% to 15% seen once. Trimming shortened V by 3 bases and J by 3 bases, and 11 bases separated the two germline ends. The CDR3 is 15 residues long. The germline gives CDR1 LGHDT, CDR2 YNNKEL (reference sequence). These data belong to a study of identical twins. Study-level points and caveats: Beta out-of-frame twin sharing showed a weaker excess. A cross-sectional statistical analysis, not follow-up of the same donors, supported the conclusions. Cord blood beta clonotypes present at high abundance carried fewer insertions; no such pattern appeared in memory repertoires.

This sample was also put to use in a study of yellow fever vaccine responses in identical twins.

This clonotype originated in a woman in her late teens or twenties in good health. The sequenced material came from CD8+ T cells sorted from blood. The chain couples TRBV3-1 to TRBJ2-2; D not resolved. CDR3 coding DNA: TGTGCCAGCAGCCAGAAGACTCGTGACACCGGGGAGCTGTTTTTT. This gives the protein CASSQKTRDTGELFF.